The clone carrying this T cell receptor (beta chain) has ten or more counts. The target antigen is unknown. This record belongs to a study of molecular identifiers for immune sequencing clone quantification. Study-level background: Replicates split RNA from approximately 20,000 or 100,000 naive CD8 cells five ways, and the researchers sequenced four portions.

Previously described methods and listed TCR primers were used for bulk TCR libraries. MiXCR, run by TCRdb on the PCR reads, gives a single entry per CDR3 protein. The sample yields around 94,000 distinct CDR3 sequences, about 35% seen once. Trimming took off 6 bases at V and 3 bases at J, with 15 bases between the two ends. Looked up from germline, CDR1 is DFQATT and CDR2 is SNEGSKA (reference sequence). This CDR3 comprises 14 residues. Overall study findings and caveats: Clones above 20 RNA copies contained over 97% of effector molecules and under 1% of naive molecules. Sizes of clones that are highly expanded could be underestimated (if identical TCR molecules share a barcode).

Sequencing used naive CD8+ T cells from blood, with Jurkat cell RNA spiked in. Indicated subset: FACS-sorted CD8+CD4-CCR7+CD45RA+ naive T cells. The V and J genes are TRBV20-1 and TRBJ1-5; D may be TRBD1 (5 bases). The origin of this receptor is a human donor in good health. Some libraries in this study had Jurkat cell RNA spiked in. Here the CDR3 reads CSANEAGTNQPQHF. The CDR3 nucleotides read TGCAGTGCAAACGAGGCAGGGACCAATCAGCCCCAGCATTTT.